The source of this T cell receptor beta chain is a study of PD-1 blockade in classical Hodgkin lymphoma. The wider study: The nivolumab dose that patients received was 3 mg/kg, given intravenously every 2 weeks.

The CDR3 runs to 15 residues. Germline V gene lookup returns CDR1 ENHRY and CDR2 SYGVKD. Between the trimmed V and J ends, which lost 0 bases and 4 bases, there was a span of 12 bases. Using immunoSEQ multiplex PCR, the repertoire was profiled, and TCRdb retains in-frame clones only, with some absent. Of 25,000 to 35,000 clones in the sample, around 83% were seen once. Study-level points and caveats: Possibly reflecting disease activity or prior therapy, repertoire differences have causes that remain undefined. After ASCT, patients who started nivolumab under 1 year later were excluded. Diversity in CD4+ TCRs, unlike that measured in CD8+ TCRs, had risen significantly by C4D1.

Documented time point: cycle 4 day 1 (C4D1), after about 6 weeks of nivolumab. Relapse was seen in all patients after autologous stem cell transplantation, and brentuximab vedotin exposure was variable. CD4+ T cells were purified from thawed PBMCs by magnetic negative selection. As for this clone: No antigen is known for it.

Sequencing was performed on CD4+ T cells from blood, taken before the fourth cycle of nivolumab. The V call is TRBV10-3, the J call TRBJ1-2; tentatively, D is TRBD1 (5 bases). The source of this sequence is a human donor with classical Hodgkin lymphoma. CDR3 protein: CAISESSATAYGYTF. As DNA, the CDR3 is TGTGCCATCAGTGAGTCGAGTGCGACAGCCTATGGCTACACCTTC.